The text below deals with one TCR beta chain. Trimming stripped 5 bases from V and 11 bases from J, with 15 bases between. The CDR3 loop spans 12 amino acids. An amount of RNA that ranged from roughly 0.45 to 1 ug was reverse transcribed with random hexamers. TCRdb re-called the immunoSEQ multiplex PCR reads with MiXCR, one entry per CDR3 protein. The data contain about 200,000 distinct CDR3 sequences, 85% to 95% of them seen just once; the ten biggest clones take up around 0.08%. The sample belongs to a study of CD8 T cells in Susac syndrome. The chain recombines TRBV12-3 or TRBV12-4 with TRBJ1-1; the D gene is possibly TRBD1 (5 bases). The source material was CD4+ T cells from PBMCs. This TCR was sampled from a human donor with multiple sclerosis. Written as DNA, the CDR3 is TGTGCCAGCAGTCCCCCCGGGGCCTCGGCTTTCTTT. Translation: CASSPPGASAFF.